This T cell receptor (beta chain) was identified during a study of blood T cell repertoires in COVID-19. V shed 8 bases and J 2 bases; nucleotides not matched to a gene: 11. The length of the CDR3 is 15 residues. Germline V gene lookup returns CDR1 SNHLY and CDR2 FYNNEI. Data came from immunoSEQ multiplex PCR; TCRdb stores just in-frame clones and leaves some out. There are about 240,000 clones in the sample; approximately 78% occur only once, and around 12% lies in the top ten. This clone was seen a few times. This receptor was obtained from a woman in her fifties or sixties with active or convalescent COVID-19. The sequencing input was peripheral blood. The V and J genes are TRBV2 and TRBJ2-5, with 7 bases fitting TRBD2. Here the CDR3 reads CASLRPSGAQETQYF. CDR3 bases: TGTGCCAGCCTACGCCCCAGCGGGGCTCAAGAGACCCAGTACTTC.